Described below is a single T cell receptor (beta chain) sequence and its context. The clone's antigen remains unknown. No quality values exist for individual bases; no much larger clone is one base distant. This specimen belongs to a study of somatic reversion in DOCK8 deficiency (dated by TCRdb to between 2020 and 2021). Regarding the complete study: In the study, T cell receptor beta repertoires were compared across three groups: DOCK8-deficient patients, DOCK8-revertant patients and healthy volunteers. The ways in which somatic reversion of pathogenic DOCK8 variants alters lymphocyte differentiation and function in DOCK8 deficiency were investigated. The DOCK8-deficient patients included in the study had been described in earlier reports.

The library was prepared using multiplex PCR. TRB libraries were generated by one-step amplicon PCR from 90 to 100 ng genomic DNA using EuroClonality-NGS primers. Sequencing of the TRB amplicons was done on Illumina MiSeq instruments using 2 x 250 bp version 2 chemistry. As for the original processing: IMGT/HighV-QUEST was the tool used for both primary TRB sequence analysis and V(D)J annotation. VDJtools was used to assess repertoire diversity and composition after nonfunctional clones were removed and samples were downsampled for comparisons between samples. In-frame beta chains were kept once TCRdb had trimmed the public reads at Q25 with fastp and called clones with MiXCR. Identical CDR3 proteins give one entry, which carries the most common genes and DNA. For this entry, the V and J calls and clone size follow TCRdb and not the study's own pipeline. In all, the sample holds a few hundred distinct CDR3 sequences, and around 24% of those were seen once. The ten largest clonotypes hold around 69% of the sample.

The junction shows trimming of 8 bases on V and 10 bases on J, plus 12 bases between the germline ends. From a lookup of the germline V gene, CDR1 and CDR2 are MNHNS and SASEGT. Taken from cysteine to phenylalanine, the CDR3 has 11 residues. Just the 33-base CDR3 DNA is kept, in frame starting at base 1. General conclusions and limits of the study: The source material for each sample, whole blood versus PBMCs, was not specified per sample in the methods.

Genomic DNA for TCR repertoire analysis was isolated either from whole blood samples or from PBMCs. Samples were obtained from a few DOCK8-revertant patients, with some of these patients sampled at multiple time points. Recombination connected TRBV6-1 to TRBJ1-5; no D gene is confidently identified. Sequencing was carried out using blood. This sample's cell subset or site label indicates: DOCK8-deficient patient with somatic reversion. The receptor comes from a human donor with DOCK8 deficiency. The CDR3 protein is CASGRPGPQHF. The nucleotides are TGTGCCAGCGGACGCCCGGGTCCCCAGCATTTT.